These T cell receptor beta chains were read from a single sample in a study of metastatic and nonmetastatic thyroid tumors. TCRdb re-called clones via MiXCR from the PCR reads. In the table there are some 93,000 clones, roughly 13% of which are singletons. Sequenced input: blood. The receptors here all came from a female donor with papillary thyroid cancer or a benign thyroid nodule (not recorded which). Some clones in this sample may be carry-over from other donors' samples. CDR3s include the opening cysteine and the closing phenylalanine or tryptophan. A D gene is named only where the DNA matches it firmly. Some rows mark clone size as missing; the rest say once, few, many or name a class of expanded clone.

d_call,clone_size,v_call,cdr3_length,j_call,cdr3_aa,cdr3_nt
TRBD2,many,TRBV27,14,TRBJ2-3,CASNLAGSTDTQYF,TGTGCCAGCAACCTAGCGGGATCCACAGATACGCAGTATTTT
TRBD1,many,TRBV20-1,14,TRBJ1-5,CSASQGAPRQPQHF,TGCAGTGCTTCTCAGGGGGCGCCCCGGCAGCCCCAGCATTTT
NA,many,TRBV15,13,TRBJ2-5,CATSWGPGETQYF,TGTGCCACCAGCTGGGGACCGGGCGAGACCCAGTACTTC
NA,many,TRBV19,13,TRBJ1-3,CATRLNSGNTIYF,TGTGCCACCCGTCTTAACTCTGGAAACACCATATATTTT
TRBD2,medium-sized,TRBV7-9,16,TRBJ2-2,CASSPTSGANTGELFF,TGTGCCAGCAGTCCGACTAGCGGGGCGAACACCGGGGAGCTGTTTTTT
TRBD1,many,TRBV28,14,TRBJ2-7,CASISGGRPYEQYF,TGTGCCAGCATATCAGGGGGCCGGCCCTACGAGCAGTACTTC
NA,many,TRBV28,13,TRBJ2-7,CASSPDLAREQYF,TGTGCCAGCAGTCCGGACCTAGCGAGGGAGCAGTACTTC
TRBD2,many,TRBV27,15,TRBJ2-1,CASRTAGGGIREQFF,TGTGCCAGCAGGACAGCGGGAGGGGGAATCCGTGAGCAGTTCTTC
NA,many,TRBV30,13,TRBJ2-3,CAWSVVFTDTQYF,TGTGCCTGGAGTGTGGTGTTCACAGATACGCAGTATTTT
NA,many,TRBV5-1,14,TRBJ1-1,CASSREPFDTEAFF,TGCGCCAGCAGCCGAGAACCCTTTGACACTGAAGCTTTCTTT
TRBD1,many,TRBV29-1,12,TRBJ2-5,CSVGQGERAQYF,TGCAGCGTTGGACAGGGGGAAAGGGCCCAGTACTTC
TRBD2,few,TRBV5-6,16,TRBJ2-2,CASSPKSGRATGELFF,TGTGCCAGCAGCCCGAAGAGCGGGAGGGCCACCGGGGAGCTGTTTTTT
TRBD1,many,TRBV30,14,TRBJ2-2,CAWRPGTAAGELFF,TGTGCCTGGAGGCCGGGGACAGCGGCCGGGGAGCTGTTTTTT
NA,NA,TRBV4-1,14,TRBJ1-5,CASSLQVGNQPQHF,TGCGCCAGCAGCCTACAGGTGGGCAATCAGCCTCAGCATTTT
NA,many,TRBV11-2,13,TRBJ1-5,CASSFHSNQPQHF,TGTGCCAGCAGCTTTCATAGCAATCAGCCCCAGCATTTT
NA,NA,TRBV6-1,15,TRBJ2-1,CAIPTNPETYNEQFF,TGTGCCATCCCAACCAACCCAGAGACTTACAATGAGCAGTTCTTC
TRBD2,many,TRBV28,18,TRBJ2-3,CASSFPLAGGPQSDTQYF,TGTGCCAGCAGTTTCCCCTTAGCGGGAGGGCCACAGTCAGATACGCAGTATTTT
TRBD1,many,TRBV18,15,TRBJ1-1,CASSPRGRGDTEAFF,TGTGCCAGCTCACCACGGGGCAGGGGGGACACTGAAGCTTTCTTT
TRBD2,many,TRBV30,14,TRBJ2-1,CAWRTSGRTHEQFF,TGTGCCTGGCGGACTAGCGGGAGGACCCATGAGCAGTTCTTC
TRBD2,many,TRBV10-3,17,TRBJ2-3,CAIKRQGLATSTDTQYF,TGTGCCATCAAAAGGCAGGGACTAGCGACTAGCACAGATACGCAGTATTTT
TRBD1,many,TRBV6-2/TRBV6-3,20,TRBJ1-5,CASSYSTGTGGRGSNQPQHF,TGTGCCAGCAGTTACTCGACTGGGACAGGGGGCCGCGGTAGCAATCAGCCCCAGCATTTT
TRBD1,many,TRBV4-2,17,TRBJ1-1,CASSVRQGANMNTEAFF,TGTGCCAGCAGCGTTCGACAGGGGGCGAACATGAACACTGAAGCTTTCTTT
TRBD1,many,TRBV29-1,14,TRBJ1-1,CSVQPRQGGTEAFF,TGCAGCGTTCAACCCAGACAGGGCGGCACTGAAGCTTTCTTT
NA,NA,TRBV5-1,15,TRBJ1-1,CASSWGGGGNTEAFF,TGCGCCAGCAGCTGGGGTGGTGGGGGGAACACTGAAGCTTTCTTT
NA,many,TRBV28,14,TRBJ1-1,CASSTGAQNTEAFF,TGTGCCAGCAGCACCGGGGCCCAAAACACTGAAGCTTTCTTT
TRBD1,many,TRBV5-1,16,TRBJ1-1,CASSLGPTGVNTEAFF,TGCGCCAGCAGCTTGGGACCCACAGGGGTAAACACTGAAGCTTTCTTT
TRBD2,once,TRBV5-1,19,TRBJ2-7,CASSLVVRTSGRALDEQYF,TGCGCCAGCAGCTTGGTTGTCCGGACTAGCGGGAGGGCCCTCGACGAGCAGTACTTC
TRBD1,NA,TRBV20-1,14,TRBJ2-7,CSARGPGGGYEQYF,TGCAGTGCTAGAGGGCCAGGGGGCGGGTACGAGCAGTACTTC
NA,many,TRBV2,12,TRBJ1-5,CASSEVRGPQHF,TGTGCCAGCAGTGAAGTGAGGGGGCCCCAGCATTTT
NA,many,TRBV6-1,15,TRBJ2-1,CATQEGMGTGNEQFF,TGTGCCACCCAGGAGGGGATGGGGACCGGTAATGAGCAGTTCTTC
NA,many,TRBV30,13,TRBJ1-5,CAWSVRGNQPQHF,TGTGCCTGGAGTGTAAGGGGAAATCAGCCCCAGCATTTT
TRBD1,NA,TRBV12-3/TRBV12-4,12,TRBJ2-1,CARNRGYNEQFF,TGTGCCAGAAACAGGGGTTACAATGAGCAGTTCTTC
NA,many,TRBV7-6,11,TRBJ2-5,CASSSQETQYF,TGTGCCAGCAGCTCCCAAGAGACCCAGTACTTC
NA,NA,TRBV12-3/TRBV12-4,15,TRBJ2-1,CASSREGAAYNEQFF,TGTGCCAGCAGCCGGGAGGGGGCGGCCTACAATGAGCAGTTCTTC
TRBD2,many,TRBV29-1,15,TRBJ2-2,CSTNGAGGHTGELFF,TGCAGCACCAACGGGGCGGGAGGTCACACCGGGGAGCTGTTTTTT
TRBD2,few,TRBV6-1,13,TRBJ2-3,CATTSGRTDTQYF,TGTGCCACGACTAGCGGGAGGACAGATACGCAGTATTTT
NA,many,TRBV9,15,TRBJ2-1,CASTLRGDSYNEQFF,TGTGCCAGCACCCTTAGGGGGGACTCCTACAATGAGCAGTTCTTC
TRBD2,many,TRBV20-1,16,TRBJ2-1,CSARFLAGGPRNEQFF,TGCAGTGCTAGATTTCTAGCGGGAGGGCCGCGAAATGAGCAGTTCTTC
TRBD1,many,TRBV28,16,TRBJ2-2,CASSSSSTGLLRELFF,TGTGCCAGCAGTTCTTCCTCGACAGGGTTGCTTCGGGAGCTGTTTTTT
NA,many,TRBV7-8,14,TRBJ2-5,CASTPRAGRETQYF,TGTGCCAGCACCCCCCGGGCAGGGAGGGAGACCCAGTACTTC
NA,many,TRBV6-7,16,TRBJ1-1,CASSLLRQPLNTEAFF,TGTGCCAGCAGCCTACTACGACAGCCACTGAACACTGAAGCTTTCTTT
TRBD1,many,TRBV12-3/TRBV12-4,13,TRBJ2-5,CASTGDSFETQYF,TGTGCCAGCACAGGGGACAGTTTTGAGACCCAGTACTTC
TRBD2,many,TRBV5-1,14,TRBJ2-7,CASSLTSGTYEQYF,TGCGCCAGCAGCTTGACTAGCGGGACCTACGAGCAGTACTTC
NA,few,TRBV25-1,17,TRBJ2-3,CASSRELARTVADTQYF,TGTGCCAGCAGCCGAGAATTAGCGAGGACTGTTGCAGATACGCAGTATTTT
TRBD1,many,TRBV5-4,15,TRBJ2-7,CASSVPGQGSYEQYF,TGTGCCAGCAGCGTTCCGGGACAGGGGTCCTACGAGCAGTACTTC
NA,few,TRBV28,15,TRBJ2-7,CASRPSPLLFYEQYF,TGTGCCAGCAGACCCTCTCCGCTCCTCTTCTACGAGCAGTACTTC
TRBD2,many,TRBV30,14,TRBJ2-7,CAWRAGRGTDEQYF,TGTGCCTGGAGGGCTGGGAGGGGTACGGACGAGCAGTACTTC
NA,many,TRBV9,13,TRBJ1-2,CASSVEQGGGYTF,TGTGCCAGCAGCGTAGAACAGGGCGGCGGCTACACCTTC
NA,many,TRBV9,15,TRBJ2-1,CASSVDWGSYNEQFF,TGTGCCAGCAGCGTAGATTGGGGCTCCTACAATGAGCAGTTCTTC
NA,NA,TRBV11-2,15,TRBJ2-7,CASSLGRVITSEQYF,TGTGCCAGCAGCTTAGGCAGGGTAATAACTAGCGAGCAGTACTTC
NA,many,TRBV10-3,15,TRBJ2-5,CAISDWGSGAQTQYF,TGTGCCATCAGTGACTGGGGTTCGGGGGCACAGACCCAGTACTTC
NA,few,TRBV6-4,15,TRBJ2-7,CASSYSSASSYEQYF,TGTGCCAGCAGTTACTCGTCGGCGAGCTCCTACGAGCAGTACTTC